These T cell receptor beta chains were read from a single sample in a study of cytomegalovirus exposure and HLA in healthy donors. Repertoires were generated with immunoSEQ multiplex PCR, while TCRdb's copy carries only in-frame clones and drops some. The table records more than 85,000 clones, just under 70% of them present only once. The specimen was PBMCs. These receptors were taken from a woman in her seventies in good health and CMV-seropositive. The CDR3 runs from the conserved cysteine through the conserved F or W. Fields, in order: clone size, D gene, J gene, V gene, CDR3 DNA, CDR3 protein. The D gene is left open where the match is weak. Clone size appears in some rows only: once, few, many, or a class for an expanded clone.

- | TRBD2 | TRBJ2-5 | TRBV2 | TGTGCCAGCAGTGAAGAGAGCGGGGGGCTCCAGTACTTC | CASSEESGGLQYF
once | - | TRBJ1-4 | TRBV5-6 | TGTGCCAGCAGCCAAAACACAGAAAAACTGTTTTTT | CASSQNTEKLFF
- | - | TRBJ1-6 | TRBV30 | TGTGCCTGGAGTGTAGACAGAACTACCCGGCTTAATTCACCCCTCCACTTT | CAWSVDRTTRLNSPLHF
- | TRBD1 | TRBJ2-1 | TRBV5-1 | TGCGCCAGCAGCTTGGGCGGGACAGGGGTTACGAATGAGCAGTTCTTC | CASSLGGTGVTNEQFF
- | TRBD1 | TRBJ2-7 | TRBV6-1 | TGTGCCAGCAGTATGACAGGGGGCCCCTACGAGCAGTACTTC | CASSMTGGPYEQYF
- | - | TRBJ1-1 | TRBV6-5 | TGTGCCAGCAGTGCGACGGGGAACACTGAAGCTTTCTTT | CASSATGNTEAFF
- | - | TRBJ1-5 | TRBV12-5 | TGTGCTAGTGGTTTGGCTAACCTCGGGATGGTCAATCAGCCCCAGCATTTT | CASGLANLGMVNQPQHF
- | - | TRBJ2-2 | TRBV6-4 | TGTGCCAGCAGTGACTCGACAGGGAACACCGGGGAGCTGTTTTTT | CASSDSTGNTGELFF
- | TRBD1 | TRBJ2-1 | TRBV19 | TGTGCCAGCGGACAGGGTGTTTACAATGAGCAGTTCTTC | CASGQGVYNEQFF
- | TRBD1 | TRBJ2-2 | TRBV18 | TGTGCCAGCTCACCCTTGGACAGGGGGTATCCCGGGGAGCTGTTTTTT | CASSPLDRGYPGELFF
- | TRBD1 | TRBJ1-2 | TRBV27 | TGTGCCAGCAGTCTTACCGGGACAGGTGGATATGGCTACACCTTC | CASSLTGTGGYGYTF
- | TRBD1 | TRBJ2-7 | TRBV29-1 | TGCAGCGTTGCGGGGACAGGGGGTTCCTACGAGCAGTACTTC | CSVAGTGGSYEQYF
- | - | TRBJ2-5 | TRBV5-1 | TGCGCCAGCAGCTTGGAAGCGTCGGAGACCCAGTACTTC | CASSLEASETQYF
few | TRBD1 | TRBJ2-1 | TRBV6-5 | TGTGCCAGTAAACCGGACAGGTCCTACAATGAGCAGTTCTTC | CASKPDRSYNEQFF
- | TRBD2 | TRBJ2-1 | TRBV10-2 | TGCGCCAGCAGCGGGACTAGCGGGGGCAATGAGCAGTTCTTC | CASSGTSGGNEQFF
- | - | TRBJ1-1 | TRBV19 | TGTGCCAGCAGGGGTTTGGGCACTGAAGCTTTCTTT | CASRGLGTEAFF
- | - | TRBJ2-5 | TRBV30 | TGTGCCTGGAGTGTCATCGGGGAGACCCAGTACTTC | CAWSVIGETQYF
- | - | TRBJ2-5 | TRBV12-1 | TGTGCCAGCAGCTTTTTCCAGATGCAAGAGACCCAGTACTTC | CASSFFQMQETQYF
- | - | TRBJ1-2 | TRBV2 | TGTGCCAGCAGTCCTGGGGCTTTTGTCTACACCTTC | CASSPGAFVYTF
- | - | TRBJ1-1 | TRBV19 | TGTGCCAGTAGTATATCGGAGTACACTGAAGCTTTCTTT | CASSISEYTEAFF
- | TRBD2 | TRBJ2-1 | TRBV28 | TGTGCCAGCAGTTTACACCAAGCGGGGGGGAATGAGCAGTTCTTC | CASSLHQAGGNEQFF
- | - | TRBJ1-4 | TRBV5-6 | TGTGCCAGCAGGCCCTTCGGGGCTAATGAAAAACTGTTTTTT | CASRPFGANEKLFF
- | TRBD1 | TRBJ1-2 | TRBV5-4 | TGTGCCACGGGGACAGGGGGCCAATCGAACTATGGCTACACCTTC | CATGTGGQSNYGYTF
- | TRBD2 | TRBJ2-1 | TRBV7-2 | TGTGCCAGCAGCTTAGGGAGACTAGCGGGATACAATGAGCAGTTCTTC | CASSLGRLAGYNEQFF
- | - | TRBJ1-4 | TRBV7-9 | TGTGCCAGCAGCTACAGGGAATTAAATGAAAAACTGTTTTTT | CASSYRELNEKLFF
few | TRBD1 | TRBJ1-1 | TRBV5-1 | TGCGCCAGCAGCTTGGCCCAGGGGGCATTAGCTGAAGCTTTCTTT | CASSLAQGALAEAFF
few | - | TRBJ2-2 | TRBV9 | TGTGCCAGCAGCGTAGGCAGAAGAGGCACCGGGGAGCTGTTTTTT | CASSVGRRGTGELFF
- | - | TRBJ2-7 | TRBV6-5 | TGTGCCAGCAGTCGGACTGCCACCTACGAGCAGTACTTC | CASSRTATYEQYF
- | - | TRBJ1-6 | TRBV2 | TGTGCCAGCGGCCGAGGGAGAACTGGCTCACCCCTCCACTTT | CASGRGRTGSPLHF
- | - | TRBJ2-7 | TRBV5-6 | TGTGCCAGCAGCTTAGAGGTAGGGGCCATCCGGTACGAGCAGTACTTC | CASSLEVGAIRYEQYF
- | TRBD1 | TRBJ1-1 | TRBV7-9 | TGTGCCAGCAGCTTACAGGGGGTCCTGAACACTGAAGCTTTCTTT | CASSLQGVLNTEAFF
- | TRBD1 | TRBJ1-2 | TRBV10-3 | TGTGCCATCAGTGAGTGGGGGTCCGAGGGGGCCGGAACCTATGGCTACACCTTC | CAISEWGSEGAGTYGYTF
once | TRBD2 | TRBJ2-1 | TRBV5-8 | TGTGCCAGCTCGCGAGCGGGGGGCTTCTACAATGAGCAGTTCTTC | CASSRAGGFYNEQFF
- | TRBD2 | TRBJ2-5 | TRBV5-1 | TGCGCCAGCAGCTTGGCCTTAGCGGGGGCGGGAGAGACCCAGTACTTC | CASSLALAGAGETQYF
- | TRBD1 | TRBJ2-7 | TRBV6-5 | TGTGCCGGCAGGGGGCCGACGGGGGTCTACGAGCAGTACTTC | CAGRGPTGVYEQYF
- | - | TRBJ1-1 | TRBV6-1 | TGTGCCAGCGGGCGACAGGTTCTGTTGAACACTGAAGCTTTCTTT | CASGRQVLLNTEAFF
once | TRBD1 | TRBJ1-2 | TRBV5-4 | TGTGCCAGCAGCTTGCCCGGGACAGGAGTAAGTGGCTACACCTTC | CASSLPGTGVSGYTF
few | - | TRBJ1-6 | TRBV10-3 | TGTGCCATCAGTGAGTCGAACGGGGGGACCTATAATTCACCCCTCCACTTT | CAISESNGGTYNSPLHF